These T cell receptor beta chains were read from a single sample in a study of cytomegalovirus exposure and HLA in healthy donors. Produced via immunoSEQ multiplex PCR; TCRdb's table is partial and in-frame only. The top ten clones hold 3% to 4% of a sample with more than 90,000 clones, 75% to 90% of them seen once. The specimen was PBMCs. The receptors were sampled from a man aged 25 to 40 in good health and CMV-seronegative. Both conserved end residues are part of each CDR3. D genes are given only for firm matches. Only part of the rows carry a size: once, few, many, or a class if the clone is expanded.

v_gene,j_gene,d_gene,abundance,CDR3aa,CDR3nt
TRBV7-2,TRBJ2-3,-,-,CASSALQGTDTQYF,TGTGCCAGCAGCGCCTTACAGGGCACAGATACGCAGTATTTT
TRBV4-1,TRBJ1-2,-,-,CASSQGTLGRFIYGYTF,TGCGCCAGCAGCCAAGGAACGCTTGGCAGATTTATCTATGGCTACACCTTC
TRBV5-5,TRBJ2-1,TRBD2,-,CASSVGLAPEQFF,TGTGCCAGCAGCGTGGGACTAGCACCCGAGCAGTTCTTC
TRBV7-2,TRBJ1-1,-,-,CASSPGGVRGQRSEAFF,TGTGCCAGCAGCCCGGGGGGCGTTCGGGGTCAAAGGTCTGAAGCTTTCTTT
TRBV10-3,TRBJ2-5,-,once,CAISEEAETQYF,TGTGCCATCAGTGAGGAGGCGGAGACCCAGTACTTC
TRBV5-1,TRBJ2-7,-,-,CASSPGTPGEQYF,TGCGCCAGCAGCCCCGGGACACCCGGGGAGCAGTACTTC
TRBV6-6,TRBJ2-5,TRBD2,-,CASSYAGAAQETQYF,TGTGCCAGCAGTTACGCGGGAGCCGCCCAAGAGACCCAGTACTTC
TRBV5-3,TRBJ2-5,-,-,CARSPYRGNETQYF,TGTGCCAGAAGCCCGTATCGAGGGAATGAGACCCAGTACTTC
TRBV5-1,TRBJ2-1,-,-,CASSLPTGSYNEQFF,TGCGCCAGCAGCTTGCCGACTGGCTCCTACAATGAGCAGTTCTTC
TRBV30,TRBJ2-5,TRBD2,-,CAWRGIAGETFKETQYF,TGTGCCTGGAGGGGTATAGCGGGAGAAACCTTTAAAGAGACCCAGTACTTC
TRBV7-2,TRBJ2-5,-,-,CASSLIAETQYF,TGTGCCAGCAGCTTAATTGCGGAGACCCAGTACTTC